One T cell receptor (beta chain) is described in this entry. The data are from a study of T cell changes during pregnancy in multiple sclerosis. Profiling relied on immunoSEQ multiplex PCR, and the TCRdb table lists in-frame clones only, not all of them. In the table there are tens of thousands of clones, around 90% of which are singletons. This CDR3 contains 14 residues. Trimming shortened V by 3 bases and J by 6 bases, and 12 bases separated the two germline ends. CDR1 SGHRS and CDR2 YFSETQ come from the germline V gene. The specimen was CD4+ T cells from peripheral blood mononuclear cells, collected in the second trimester of pregnancy. The source of this sequence is a female donor with multiple sclerosis, enrolled in a pregnancy study. The chain joins TRBV5-1 to TRBJ2-2; a possible D gene is TRBD2 (6 bases). This CDR3 is CASSSDAGPGELFF. CDR3 DNA sequence: TGCGCCAGCAGCTCTGATGCGGGGCCCGGGGAGCTGTTTTTT.